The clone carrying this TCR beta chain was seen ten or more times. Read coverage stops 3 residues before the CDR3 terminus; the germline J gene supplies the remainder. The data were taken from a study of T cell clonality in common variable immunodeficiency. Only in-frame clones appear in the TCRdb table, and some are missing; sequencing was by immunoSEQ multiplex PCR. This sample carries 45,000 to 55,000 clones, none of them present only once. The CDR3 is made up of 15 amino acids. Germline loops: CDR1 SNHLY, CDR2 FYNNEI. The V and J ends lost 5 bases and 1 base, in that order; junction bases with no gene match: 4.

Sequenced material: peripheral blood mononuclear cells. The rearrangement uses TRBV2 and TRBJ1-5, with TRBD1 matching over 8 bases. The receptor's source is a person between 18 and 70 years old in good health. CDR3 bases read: TGTGCCAGCAGTTTGGACAGGGCAAGCAATCAGCCC. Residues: CASSLDRASNQP. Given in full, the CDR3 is CASSLDRASNQPQHF.